This T cell receptor (beta chain) was retrieved from a study of blood T cells in healthy people across ages. This CDR3 spans 12 amino acids. The germline gives CDR1 ENHRY, CDR2 SYGVKD. V lost 6 bases to trimming and J lost 5 bases, with 10 bases between them. Sample-barcoded 5' priming and a J-beta primer mix drove a second PCR of about 6 to 12 cycles. Via MiXCR, TCRdb re-called the 5' RACE reads, giving one row per CDR3 protein. The repertoire holds roughly 500,000 distinct CDR3 sequences, approximately 27% seen once, with approximately 17% in the top ten. V is TRBV10-3 and J is TRBJ2-5, with D perhaps being TRBD1 or TRBD2 (5 bases each). The source is a woman in her seventies in good health. Sample: blood. CDR3 sequence (DNA): TGTGCCATCAGGGGGACCGGGGAGACCCAGTACTTC. Protein product: CAIRGTGETQYF.